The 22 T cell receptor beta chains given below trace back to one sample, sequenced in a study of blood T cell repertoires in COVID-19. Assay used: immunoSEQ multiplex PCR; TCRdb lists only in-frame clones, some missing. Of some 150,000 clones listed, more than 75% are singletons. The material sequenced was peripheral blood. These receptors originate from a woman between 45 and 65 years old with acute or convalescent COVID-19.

CDR3 coding DNA: TGTGCCAGCAGCTCCCTGGGGGCAACTGGAAACACCATATATTTT. This sequence encodes CASSSLGATGNTIYF. The chain combines TRBV5-5 with TRBJ1-3; weak D call: TRBD1 (6 bases). Trimming left V 3 bases short and J 2 bases short, with 12 bases between. The CDR3 length is 15 residues. In germline, CDR1 is SGHKS, CDR2 YYEKEE (reference sequence). The full variable domain, its missing parts supplied by reference TRBV5-5 and TRBJ1-3, is DAGVTQSPTHLIKTRGQQVTLRCSPISGHKSVSWYQQVLGQGPQFIFQYYEKEERGRGNFPDRFSARQFPNYSSELNVNALLLGDSALYLCASSSLGATGNTIYFGEGSWLTVV.

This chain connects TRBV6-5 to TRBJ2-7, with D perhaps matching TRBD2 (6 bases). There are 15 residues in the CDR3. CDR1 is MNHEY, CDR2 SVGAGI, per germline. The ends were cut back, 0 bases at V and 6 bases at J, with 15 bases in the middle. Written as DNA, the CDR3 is TGTGCCAGCAGTTACTCCCCAGGAGGGGCGGGCGAGCAGTACTTC. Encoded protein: CASSYSPGGAGEQYF.

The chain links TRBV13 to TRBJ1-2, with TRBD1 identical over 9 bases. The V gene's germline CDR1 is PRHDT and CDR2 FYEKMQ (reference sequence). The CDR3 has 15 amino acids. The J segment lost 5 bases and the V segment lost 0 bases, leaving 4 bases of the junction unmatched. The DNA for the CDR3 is TGTGCCAGCAGCTTAGGTACAGGGGGCGGATATGGCTACACCTTC. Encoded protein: CASSLGTGGGYGYTF.

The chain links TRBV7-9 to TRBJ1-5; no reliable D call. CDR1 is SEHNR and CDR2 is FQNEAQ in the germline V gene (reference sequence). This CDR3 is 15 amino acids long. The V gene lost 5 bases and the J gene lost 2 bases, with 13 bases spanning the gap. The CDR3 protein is CASSAPGVGNQPQHF. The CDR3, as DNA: TGTGCCAGCAGCGCCCCCGGGGTGGGCAATCAGCCCCAGCATTTT.

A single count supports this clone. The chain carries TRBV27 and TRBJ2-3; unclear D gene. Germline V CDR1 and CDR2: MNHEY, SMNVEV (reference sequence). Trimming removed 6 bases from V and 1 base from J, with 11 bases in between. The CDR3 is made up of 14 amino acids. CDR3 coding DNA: TGTGCCAGCAGCTGGAGAGAGGGCACAGATACGCAGTATTTT. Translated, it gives CASSWREGTDTQYF.

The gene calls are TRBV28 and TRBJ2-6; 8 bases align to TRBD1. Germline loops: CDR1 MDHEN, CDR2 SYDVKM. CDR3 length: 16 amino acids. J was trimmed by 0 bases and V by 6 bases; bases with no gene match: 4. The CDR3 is CASSLDRGSGANVLTF. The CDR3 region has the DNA TGTGCCAGCAGCCTTGACAGGGGCTCTGGGGCCAACGTCCTGACTTTC.

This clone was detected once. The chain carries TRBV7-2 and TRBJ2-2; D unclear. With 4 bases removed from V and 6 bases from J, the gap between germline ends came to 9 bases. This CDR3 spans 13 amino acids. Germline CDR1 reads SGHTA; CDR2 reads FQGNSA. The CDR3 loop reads CASSSREAGELFF. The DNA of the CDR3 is TGTGCCAGCAGCTCCCGTGAGGCCGGGGAGCTGTTTTTT.

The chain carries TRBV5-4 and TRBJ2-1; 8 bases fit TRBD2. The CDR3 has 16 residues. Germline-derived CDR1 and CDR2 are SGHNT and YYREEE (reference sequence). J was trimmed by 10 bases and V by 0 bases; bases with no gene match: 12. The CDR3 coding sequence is TGTGCCAGCAGCTTGGACCAGGCGGGGGGAACACGGGAGCAGTTCTTC. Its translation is CASSLDQAGGTREQFF.

In DNA, the CDR3 is TGCGCCAGCAGCCAAGGGGCCGGCCCCCAGTTCTTC. This codes for CASSQGAGPQFF. The V call is TRBV4-3, the J call TRBJ2-1; D remains ambiguous. This CDR3 has 12 amino acids. V was trimmed by 1 base and J by 13 bases, leaving 11 bases between them. CDR1 and CDR2 from the germline V gene are LGHNA and YSLEER.

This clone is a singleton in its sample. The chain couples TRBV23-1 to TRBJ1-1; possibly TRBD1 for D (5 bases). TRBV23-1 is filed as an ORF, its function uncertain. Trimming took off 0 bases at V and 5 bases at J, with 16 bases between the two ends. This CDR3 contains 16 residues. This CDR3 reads CASSQSPNGGETEAFF. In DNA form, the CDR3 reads TGCGCCAGCAGTCAATCCCCAAACGGGGGGGAGACTGAAGCTTTCTTT.

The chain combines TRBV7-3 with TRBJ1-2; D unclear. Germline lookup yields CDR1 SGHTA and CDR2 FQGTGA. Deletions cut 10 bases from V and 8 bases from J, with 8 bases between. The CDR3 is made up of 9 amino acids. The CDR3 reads CATLTGYTF. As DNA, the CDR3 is TGTGCCACCCTAACGGGCTACACCTTC. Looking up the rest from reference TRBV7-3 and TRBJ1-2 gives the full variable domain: GAGVSQTPSNKVTEKGKYVELRCDPISGHTALYWYRQSLGQGPEFLIYFQGTGAADDSGLPNDRFFAVRPEGSVSTLKIQRTERGDSAVYLCATLTGYTFGSGTRLTVV.

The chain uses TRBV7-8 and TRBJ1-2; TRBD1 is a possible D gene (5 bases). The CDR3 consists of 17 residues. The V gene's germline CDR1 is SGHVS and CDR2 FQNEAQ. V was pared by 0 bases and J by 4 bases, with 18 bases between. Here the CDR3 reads CASSLALGSPRGYGYTF. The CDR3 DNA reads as TGTGCCAGCAGCTTAGCGCTGGGCAGCCCTAGGGGCTATGGCTACACCTTC.

Written as DNA, the CDR3 is TGTGCCAGCAGCGTAGTCGGGGGCTCTGGAAACACCATATATTTT. It yields the protein CASSVVGGSGNTIYF. The V gene is TRBV9, the J gene TRBJ1-3, with a weak D call TRBD1 (5 bases). Trimming removed 0 bases from V and 0 bases from J, with 7 bases in between. Germline V gene lookup returns CDR1 SGDLS and CDR2 YYNGEE. The CDR3 spans 15 residues.

The CDR3 reads CASSTGVKAFF. DNA of the CDR3: TGTGCCAGCAGTACAGGGGTAAAAGCTTTCTTT. The chain is built from TRBV12-3 or TRBV12-4 and TRBJ1-1; the match to TRBD1 covers 7 bases. Trimming removed 5 bases from V and 9 bases from J; junction bases left unmatched: 3. The CDR3 runs 11 residues.

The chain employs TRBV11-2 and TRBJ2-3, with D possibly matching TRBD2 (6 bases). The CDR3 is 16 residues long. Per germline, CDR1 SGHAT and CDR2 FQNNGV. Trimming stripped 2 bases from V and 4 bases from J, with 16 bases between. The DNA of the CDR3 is TGTGCCAGCAGCTTATCTTTTCGGGGGAAGTCAGATACGCAGTATTTT. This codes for CASSLSFRGKSDTQYF.

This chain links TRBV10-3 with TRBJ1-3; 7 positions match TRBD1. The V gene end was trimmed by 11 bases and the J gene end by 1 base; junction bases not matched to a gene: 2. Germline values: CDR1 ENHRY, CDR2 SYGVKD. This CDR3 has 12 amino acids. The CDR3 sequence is CAAQGSGNTIYF. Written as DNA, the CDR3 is TGTGCCGCACAGGGGTCTGGAAACACCATATATTTT.

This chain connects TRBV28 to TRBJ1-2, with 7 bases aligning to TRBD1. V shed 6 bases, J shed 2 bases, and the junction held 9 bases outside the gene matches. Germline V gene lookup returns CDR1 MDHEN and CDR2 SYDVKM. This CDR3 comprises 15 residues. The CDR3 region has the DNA TGTGCCAGCAGCAAAGCACAGGGGATGAACTATGGCTACACCTTC. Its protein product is CASSKAQGMNYGYTF.

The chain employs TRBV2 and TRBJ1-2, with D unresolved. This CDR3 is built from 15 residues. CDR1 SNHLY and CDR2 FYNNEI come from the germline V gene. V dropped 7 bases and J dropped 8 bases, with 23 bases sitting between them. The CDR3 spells CASTVPRTEALGYTF. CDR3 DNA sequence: TGTGCCAGCACTGTGCCAAGGACTGAGGCCCTGGGCTACACCTTC. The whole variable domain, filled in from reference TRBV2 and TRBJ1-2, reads EPEVTQTPSHQVTQMGQEVILRCVPISNHLYFYWYRQILGQKVEFLVSFYNNEISEKSEIFDDQFSVERPDGSNFTLKIRSTKLEDSAMYFCASTVPRTEALGYTFGSGTRLTVV.

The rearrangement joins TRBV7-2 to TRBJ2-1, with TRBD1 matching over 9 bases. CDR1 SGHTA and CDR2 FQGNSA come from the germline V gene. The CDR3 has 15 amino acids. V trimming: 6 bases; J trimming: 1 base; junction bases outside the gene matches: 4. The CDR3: CASSLDRGSYNEQFF. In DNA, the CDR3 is TGTGCCAGCAGTTTGGACAGGGGTTCCTACAATGAGCAGTTCTTC.

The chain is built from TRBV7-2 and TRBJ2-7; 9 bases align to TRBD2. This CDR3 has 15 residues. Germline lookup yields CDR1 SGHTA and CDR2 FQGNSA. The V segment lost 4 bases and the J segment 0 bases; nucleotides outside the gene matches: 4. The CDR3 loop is CASSSSGGFSYEQYF. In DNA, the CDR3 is TGTGCCAGCAGCTCAAGCGGGGGGTTCTCCTACGAGCAGTACTTC.

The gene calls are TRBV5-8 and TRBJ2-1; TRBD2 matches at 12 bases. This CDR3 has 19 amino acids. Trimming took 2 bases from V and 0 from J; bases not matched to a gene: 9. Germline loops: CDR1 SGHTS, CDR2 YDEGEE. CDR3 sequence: CASSLLAGGSHLSYNEQFF. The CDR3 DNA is TGTGCCAGCAGCTTACTAGCGGGGGGTTCACATCTCTCCTACAATGAGCAGTTCTTC.

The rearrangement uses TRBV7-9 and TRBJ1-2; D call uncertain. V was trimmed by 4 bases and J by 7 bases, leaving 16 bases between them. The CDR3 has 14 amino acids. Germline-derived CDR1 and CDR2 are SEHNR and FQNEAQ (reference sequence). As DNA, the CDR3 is TGTGCCAGCAGCTCAATCCGGGTCGTTAGTGGCTACACCTTC. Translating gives CASSSIRVVSGYTF. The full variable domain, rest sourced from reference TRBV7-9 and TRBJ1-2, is DTGVSQNPRHKITKRGQNVTFRCDPISEHNRLYWYRQTLGQGPEFLTYFQNEAQLEKSRLLSDRFSAERPKGSFSTLEIQRTEQGDSAMYLCASSSIRVVSGYTFGSGTRLTVV.